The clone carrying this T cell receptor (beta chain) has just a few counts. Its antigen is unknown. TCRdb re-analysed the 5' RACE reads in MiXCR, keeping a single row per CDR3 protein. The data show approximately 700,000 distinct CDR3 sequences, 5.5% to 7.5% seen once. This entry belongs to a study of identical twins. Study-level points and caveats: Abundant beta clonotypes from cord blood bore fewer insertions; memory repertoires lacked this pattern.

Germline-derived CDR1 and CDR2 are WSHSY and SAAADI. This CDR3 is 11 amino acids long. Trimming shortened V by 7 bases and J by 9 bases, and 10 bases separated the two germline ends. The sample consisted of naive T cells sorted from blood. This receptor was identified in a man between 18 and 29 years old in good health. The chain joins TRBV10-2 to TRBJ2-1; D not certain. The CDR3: CASTSSTEQFF. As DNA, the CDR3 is TGCGCCAGCACTTCTTCCACTGAGCAGTTCTTC.